The 23 T cell receptor beta chains in this list originate from one sample, sequenced in a study of blood T cells in healthy people across ages. Through a sample-barcoded 5' primer and a J-beta primer mix, a second PCR was run for about 6 to 12 cycles. TCRdb processed the 5' RACE reads anew with MiXCR; each CDR3 protein has one entry. The sample includes around 870,000 distinct CDR3 sequences, 25% to 30% of them seen just once. Source material: blood. These TCRs come from a woman older than 75 in good health.

This clonotype appeared a few times. The rearrangement links TRBV6-6 to TRBJ1-1; the D gene is possibly TRBD1 (6 bases). CDR3 length: 13 amino acids. Germline V gene sequence: CDR1 MNHNY, CDR2 SVGAGI (reference sequence). V gave up 2 bases and J gave up 5 bases, with 9 bases separating them. As DNA, the CDR3 is TGTGCCAGCAGTTACGCACAGGGAACTGAAGCTTTCTTT. Its translation: CASSYAQGTEAFF.

This clonotype was counted ten times or more. J is TRBJ2-3 and V is TRBV20-1; TRBD2 might be the D (7 bases). Germline V gene lookup returns CDR1 DFQATT and CDR2 SNEGSKA (reference sequence). The CDR3 spans 16 residues. With 0 bases removed from V and 0 bases from J, the gap between germline ends came to 13 bases. CDR3 residues: CSARDRAGASTDTQYF. Written as DNA, the CDR3 is TGCAGTGCTAGAGATCGTGCGGGGGCCAGCACAGATACGCAGTATTTT.

This clonotype showed up many times. V gene TRBV20-1 combines with J gene TRBJ1-2; unclear D gene. There are 14 residues in the CDR3. Germline V CDR1 and CDR2: DFQATT, SNEGSKA (reference sequence). Trimming pared 3 bases from V and 4 bases from J, leaving 15 bases between. The DNA of the CDR3 is TGCAGTGCTAGTGTCCCGGATCGCTTCTATGGCTACACCTTC. Translation gives CSASVPDRFYGYTF.

About this clonotype: With a much larger clone just one base away, this may be a read error. V gene TRBV7-2 combines with J gene TRBJ2-5; 9 positions agree with TRBD2. The CDR3 has 16 residues. Germline lookup yields CDR1 SGHTA and CDR2 FQGNSA. The CDR3 spells CAGSPGGSGGGREQYF. CDR3 DNA: TGTGCCGGCAGCCCCGGCGGTAGCGGGGGCGGGCGAGAGCAGTACTTC. Complete variable domain (other parts from reference TRBV7-2 and TRBJ2-5): GAGVSQSPSNKVTEKGKDVELRCDPISGHTALYWYRQSLGQGLEFLIYFQGNSAPDKSGLPSDRFSAERTGGSVSTLTIQRTQQEDSAVYLCAGSPGGSGGGREQYFGPGTRLLVL.

This clonotype was counted ten times or more. The chain couples TRBV6-2 or TRBV6-3 to TRBJ2-6; perhaps TRBD2 as D (5 bases). CDR3 length: 16 residues. Per germline, CDR1 MNHEY and CDR2 SVGEGT. The V gene lost 6 bases and the J gene lost 2 bases, with 14 bases spanning the gap. CDR3 sequence reads: CASRKITRTGANVLTF. The CDR3, as DNA: TGTGCCAGCAGGAAAATCACTAGGACTGGGGCCAACGTCCTGACTTTC.

There are many counts of this clonotype. V gene TRBV6-5 combines with J gene TRBJ2-7; 7 bases agree with TRBD1. The CDR3 covers 16 residues. CDR1 and CDR2 (germline): MNHEY, SVGAGI. The ends lost 10 bases at V and 1 base at J; junction bases unmatched: 16. The CDR3 DNA is TGTGCCACCCAGGGTAAATCCGGGACAGCTTCCTACGAGCAGTACTTC. Its protein product is CATQGKSGTASYEQYF.

Turning to this clonotype: Since a much larger clone is just one base distant, this may be a read error. V and J are TRBV7-2 and TRBJ2-5; D may correspond to TRBD1 or TRBD2 (7 bases each). From germline, CDR1 is SGHTA and CDR2 FQGNSA. This CDR3 has 17 amino acids. V lost 0 bases and J 11 bases, leaving 25 bases between the germline ends. The DNA of the CDR3 is TGTGCCAGCAGCTTAGCCCTAAGGGGGTCGAGGGGGCGGGGGCAGTACTTC. It specifies CASSLALRGSRGRGQYF.

The table lists this clonotype with many counts. The J gene is TRBJ2-1, the V gene TRBV12-3 or TRBV12-4; 15 bases map to TRBD2. The CDR3 runs 15 residues. Trimming took 6 bases from V and 7 from J; bases not matched to a gene: 4. CDR3 in DNA: TGTGCCAGCAGGCCGGGACTAGCGGGGGGAAATGAGCAGTTCTTC. This encodes CASRPGLAGGNEQFF.

This clonotype was seen a handful of times. The chain couples TRBV2 to TRBJ2-2, with D possibly being TRBD2 (7 bases). V lost 6 bases and J 7 bases, leaving 21 bases between the germline ends. In germline, CDR1 is SNHLY, CDR2 FYNNEI. The CDR3 is made up of 16 amino acids. The CDR3 sequence: CASSASSGQHGGELFF. CDR3 nucleotides: TGTGCCAGCAGCGCTTCTAGCGGACAGCACGGCGGGGAGCTGTTTTTT.

This clonotype was picked up many times. The J gene is TRBJ1-6, the V gene TRBV7-2, with D unclear. The CDR3 length is 16 residues. The germline CDR1 and CDR2 sequences are SGHTA and FQGNSA. The ends were cut back, 3 bases at V and 5 bases at J, with 14 bases in the middle. The CDR3 DNA follows: TGTGCCAGCAGCTTCCGGGCTGCACCCGATAATTCACCCCTCCACTTT. It specifies CASSFRAAPDNSPLHF.

This clonotype showed up just once. The chain couples TRBV7-2 to TRBJ2-3; the match to TRBD2 covers 11 bases. Trimming took 6 bases from V and 2 from J; bases not matched to a gene: 7. The CDR3 extends over 16 amino acids. Germline values: CDR1 SGHTA, CDR2 FQGNSA. The CDR3 region is CASSALAGVPTDTQYF. The CDR3 coding sequence is TGTGCCAGCAGTGCACTAGCGGGGGTACCCACAGATACGCAGTATTTT.

In its sample, this clonotype was seen many times. The V call is TRBV24-1, the J call TRBJ2-3, with TRBD2 as a possible D gene (5 bases). The CDR3 runs to 11 residues. V was clipped by 12 bases and J by 5 bases, with 11 bases between them. Germline CDR1 reads KGHDR; CDR2 reads SFDVKD. In nucleotides, the CDR3 is TGTGCCGCGGGCTGGGGAGATACGCAGTATTTT. Its protein is CAAGWGDTQYF.

This clonotype was recorded a few times. One junction end disagrees with the germline gene, perhaps due to a read error. This chain links TRBV3-1 with TRBJ1-2, with unresolved D. This CDR3 is 13 amino acids long. Per germline, CDR1 LGHDT and CDR2 YNNKEL (reference sequence). The CDR3 sequence: CVSSQDHGYGYTF. In DNA, the CDR3 is TGTGTCAGCAGCCAAGATCACGGATATGGCTACACCTTC.

Note on this clonotype: A read error may be the cause here, since a much bigger clone is one base away. This chain uses TRBV12-3 or TRBV12-4 with TRBJ2-7, with D perhaps given as TRBD1 or TRBD2 (5 bases each). CDR3 length equals 14 residues. The germline V and J ends were trimmed by 6 bases and 7 bases, with 19 bases remaining between them. The CDR3 sequence is CASRKWDEDGEQYF. The CDR3 coding sequence is TGTGCCAGCAGGAAGTGGGACGAGGATGGGGAGCAGTACTTC.

As for this clonotype: A much larger clone sits a single nucleotide away, making a read error possible. The J gene is TRBJ2-3, the V gene TRBV3-1, with D possibly matching TRBD2 (6 bases). With 4 bases removed from V and 8 bases from J, the gap between germline ends came to 19 bases. This CDR3 has 15 amino acids. Germline V gene data show CDR1 as LGHDT and CDR2 as YNNKEL (reference sequence). CDR3 residues: CASSPLAPAKGTQYF. Here the CDR3 DNA reads TGTGCCAGCAGCCCACTAGCTCCGGCAAAAGGTACGCAGTATTTT.

This sequence joins TRBV6-5 and TRBJ1-6; possibly TRBD1 for D (5 bases). The CDR3 is 14 amino acids. Germline values: CDR1 MNHEY, CDR2 SVGAGI. V lost 6 bases to trimming and J lost 9 bases, with 15 bases between them. The DNA for the CDR3 is TGTGCCAGCAGCGCCGGGACGAGAGCTTCACCCCTCCACTTT. Encoded protein: CASSAGTRASPLHF.

This sequence joins TRBV28 and TRBJ1-1, with 10 bases identical to TRBD1. J gave up 6 bases and V 5 bases, and 9 bases lay outside the gene matches. The CDR3 loop spans 15 amino acids. In germline, CDR1 is MDHEN, CDR2 SYDVKM. The CDR3 coding sequence is TGTGCCAGCAGTCCCACGACAGGGGGCTTGGCTGAAGCTTTCTTT. This codes for CASSPTTGGLAEAFF.

This clonotype was observed many times. The chain combines TRBV7-9 with TRBJ2-6, with D possibly being TRBD1 (5 bases). CDR1 and CDR2 from the germline V gene are SEHNR and FQNEAQ (reference sequence). Trimming removed 3 bases from V and 1 base from J, with 25 bases in between. The CDR3 totals 21 residues. The CDR3 here is CASSFYRTWGDAKSGANVLTF. The CDR3 region has the DNA TGTGCCAGCAGCTTTTACCGAACATGGGGCGATGCGAAGTCTGGGGCCAACGTCCTGACTTTC.

The V gene is TRBV13, the J gene TRBJ1-1, with D perhaps matching TRBD1 (5 bases). The CDR3 loop spans 12 amino acids. Trimming removed 7 bases at V and 1 base at J, with 7 bases between. CDR1 PRHDT and CDR2 FYEKMQ come from the germline V gene (reference sequence). The chain's CDR3 is CASMGGNTEAFF. The CDR3 coding sequence is TGTGCCAGCATGGGGGGGAACACTGAAGCTTTCTTT.

V usage is TRBV3-1 and J usage is TRBJ1-6; 8 nucleotides align to TRBD1. This CDR3 has 14 residues. Germline values: CDR1 LGHDT, CDR2 YNNKEL (reference sequence). The J segment lost 9 bases and the V segment lost 4 bases, leaving 5 bases of the junction unmatched. CDR3 nucleotide sequence: TGTGCCAGCAGCCTTTGGACAGGGACTTCACCCCTCCACTTT. Amino acid sequence: CASSLWTGTSPLHF.

This clonotype was counted only a few times. This chain uses TRBV20-1 with TRBJ2-3, with a weak D call TRBD2 (6 bases). Germline-derived CDR1 and CDR2 are DFQATT and SNEGSKA (reference sequence). This CDR3 region has 13 residues. Trimming took 5 bases from V and 0 from J, leaving 9 bases between them. CDR3 nucleotide sequence: TGCAGTGCTCCGGGACTCAGCACAGATACGCAGTATTTT. Amino acid sequence: CSAPGLSTDTQYF.

The table lists this clonotype with a few counts. CDR3 protein: CSVQNRDPRNTGELFF. For the CDR3, the DNA is TGCAGCGTACAAAACCGGGACCCACGGAACACCGGGGAGCTGTTTTTT. J is TRBJ2-2 and V is TRBV29-1; D is possibly TRBD1 or TRBD2 (5 bases each). The CDR3 runs to 16 residues. V lost 6 bases to trimming and J lost 1 base, with 18 bases between them. In germline, CDR1 is SQVTM, CDR2 ANQGSEA.

As to this clonotype: Given a much more abundant clone one base away, this may be a read error. The chain couples TRBV12-3 or TRBV12-4 to TRBJ2-1; 8 bases are shared with TRBD1. The CDR3 has 15 amino acids. This CDR3 is CANSFALTGGDEQFF. CDR3 DNA sequence: TGTGCCAACAGTTTCGCTCTAACAGGGGGTGATGAGCAGTTCTTC.